What follows is one T cell receptor (beta chain) and its context. Its specific antigen is unknown. Qualities for individual bases were not recorded, and no much larger clone is one base off. The cohort consisted of 650 to 850 healthy bone marrow donors. All cohort members were sampled while nominally healthy, although unrecorded immune exposures were likely present. The donor tested CMV seropositive, placing the donor among the roughly 270 seropositive members of the cohort. A peripheral blood sample was collected from each donor, and TCR beta sequencing was performed on peripheral blood mononuclear cells. The Qiagen DNeasy Blood Extraction Kit was used to extract genomic DNA from the blood cell samples. Library preparation used the immunoSEQ multiplex PCR assay. For the multiplex PCR, a mixture combining 60 forward primers for TCR Vbeta segments and 13 reverse primers for TCR Jbeta segments was used. The CDR3 region of rearranged TCR beta genes was amplified from genomic DNA by a multiplex PCR assay. The Illumina HiSeq System was used to sequence the amplified TCR beta libraries as 87-base-pair reads. The paper's data handling went like this. A later analysis tallied roughly 78 million unique TCR beta chains across the 550 to 850 repertoires, and about 12 million of those chains were shared by two or more donors. To remove PCR and sequencing errors, raw reads were error-corrected and collapsed into unique sequences using a nearest-neighbor algorithm that merged closely related sequences. CDR3 sequences were aligned to IMGT reference sequences to assign V, D and J gene segments. For a sequence to be retained, a match of at least six nucleotides was required to both a V gene segment and a J gene segment. Rearrangements were classified as productive when the CDR3 lacked stop codons and remained in frame with V and J, and all other rearrangements were classified as non-productive. CDR3 was defined by IMGT convention, running from the second conserved V-encoded cysteine to the conserved J-encoded phenylalanine. The earlier analysis of 500 to 750 of the donors excluded any sequence lacking an unambiguous match to a single V gene segment. An earlier analysis of about 600 of the donors called V segments functional above 56.7% productive rearrangements and segregating when the between-donor standard deviation exceeded 5%. A statistical classification framework was built for diagnosing cytomegalovirus status from the catalog of TCR beta chain sequences. In a later analysis, TCR nucleotide sequences were compared against IMGT/GENE-DB human TR gene sequences so that V and J genes could be assigned. The TCRdist pipeline was used in a later analysis to assign CDR3 sequences and most-parsimonious VDJ recombination scenarios. In a later analysis, each TCR beta chain was defined by its CDR3 amino acid sequence together with its V-gene family, and reads without a unique V-gene family were excluded. As a way to deal with suspected cross-contamination and a sequencing artifact, a later analysis dropped approximately 570 nucleotide sequences that were highly shared and had low generation probability. For each public chain, a later analysis derived a clonal expansion index from normalized ranks of inferred template counts within each repertoire. In a later analysis, generation probabilities were computed with a VDJ recombination model fitted to out-of-frame rearrangements, and the resulting probabilities were checked against IGoR. In a later analysis, hypergeometric tests were used to score TCR-TCR, TCR-HLA and TCR-CMV co-occurrence, with a repertoire-size bias correction applied to TCR pairs. In a later analysis, false discovery rates were estimated by permuting HLA or CMV assignments 20 times. In a later analysis, co-occurring TCRs were grouped with DBSCAN, and TCRdist sequence similarity was added when clustering was performed within HLA-allele-positive subsets. Co-occurrence clustering excluded repertoires with fewer than 30,000 or more than 120,000 public chains, plus five with anomalous nucleotide sharing. TCRdb took this table from immuneACCESS and kept in-frame rearrangements with V and J called. Such tables lack part of the clones; where checked against another copy, unresolved V genes explain under half of the gap, and the rest is unexplained. V and J calls plus clone size are reproduced from that table; the DNA served to infer D and trimming. For this sample there are some 210,000 clones; about four fifths appear just once. Roughly a tenth of the sample comes from the top ten.

This specimen belongs to a study of cytomegalovirus exposure and HLA in healthy donors (dated by TCRdb to between 2016 and 2019). Broadly, across the study: An earlier analysis of about 530 of the donors reported roughly 300 Gb of sequence data and around 100 million unique TCR beta sequences obtained from about 180 million T cells. The number of donors typed differed by locus, with roughly 620-640 for A, B, C, DRB1 and DQB1, around 560 for DQA1, 600 to 610 for DPA1, and 400 to 490 for DPB1. An early release that covered roughly 600 HLA-typed donors contained around 330 gigabases of sequencing data and 70 million to 100 million unique TCR sequences. Because of strong linkage in the cohort, roughly five DR-DQ haplotypes were treated as single units for association and clustering. An earlier analysis of roughly 580 of the donors used high-throughput TCR beta sequencing to judge whether each TCR beta V gene segment behaved as functional or pseudogenic. A later genetic analysis took genome-wide SNP genotypes for 398 of the 666 donors and used that subset as a discovery cohort. In a later analysis, previously published TCR beta repertoires from more than 500 donors were re-analyzed and high-resolution HLA genotyping was added so that TCR occurrence patterns could be studied. Along with the approximately 600-subject first cohort, a separate validation cohort of over a hundred different subjects was used. To predict cytomegalovirus infection status, the study combined high-throughput TCR immunosequencing, statistical association of individual TCRs with disease status, and machine learning. HLA typing included class I and class II loci at four-digit resolution. The T cell repertoires of several hundred subjects were profiled by immunosequencing and related to cytomegalovirus serostatus. Across about 370 genotyped donors of the cohort, an average of approximately 240,000 unique TCR beta nucleotide sequences per donor were sequenced, and 15% to 20% of those sequences were non-productive. The genetic ancestry cluster associated with self-reported Caucasian donors included about 81% of the roughly 360 genotyped donors. Every discovery cohort repertoire had been produced on one sequencing platform. Donor age, sex, ethnicity and CMV serostatus were compiled together with the repertoire data. The study was designed to test whether signatures of past pathogen exposure could be identified by cataloging public T cell receptors. Rather than drawing on any new phenotypic data, the later analysis identified candidate immune exposures from TCR beta sequences and the way those sequences occurred across donors. The study at large found these results: A few of the identified cytomegalovirus-associated TCR beta chains were confirmed in vitro to be specific for cytomegalovirus antigens. In an earlier analysis of several hundred of the donors, most TCR beta V segments were observed in productive rearrangements about 87% or about 30% of the time, broadly matching IMGT annotations. A further reported finding was that TCR beta sequences accurately predicted the HLA-A and HLA-B alleles for most subjects in the first cohort. A group of highly shared sequence variants was considered likely to be a technical artifact of the sequencing pipeline. According to a later analysis, TCR association rates differed among HLA loci, with DRB1 alleles showing the most associated TCRs and HLA-C alleles showing the fewest. A later analysis reported that several top co-occurrence clusters appeared linked to parvovirus B19, influenza, CMV and Epstein-Barr virus. Linkage disequilibrium might explain the correlated functional status among segregating V segments, but an unknown experimental factor could not be ruled out. The authors suggested that the approach could potentially be extended to other disease states and immunological phenotypes. According to a later analysis, most CMV-associated TCR beta chains appeared to be HLA-restricted, and the HLA associations seemed to be driven largely by CMV exposure. In a later genetic analysis, a missense DCLRE1C variant was associated with V-gene and J-gene trimming of TCR beta chains, and the association was replicated in an independent cohort. A total of 164 TCR beta chains were listed by the study as associated with cytomegalovirus. Strong co-occurrence of HLA alleles, especially DR and DQ, made assigning TCR associations to individual alleles difficult. Because counts were too low, more than 15 rarely observed V segments, including chromosome 9 orphons, were excluded from the earlier analysis of about 500 of the donors. The cohort was sequenced for TCR beta chains only, and without alpha or paired-chain data the features that could be detected were limited. The only immune exposure information available for the cohort was CMV serostatus. The classifier was reported to diagnose cytomegalovirus status with high specificity and sensitivity in both the original and validation cohorts. Across donors, most TCR sequences were observed very rarely, whereas some public TCRs were present in many individuals. A later analysis found that HLA-associated TCR beta chains were more clonally expanded and had lower generation probabilities than equally common non-associated chains. Roughly uniform sequencing depth across donors was assumed in presence/absence analyses, although this assumption may not hold. According to a later genetic analysis, donors in an Asian-associated ancestry cluster had fewer N-insertions in productive TCRs than the approximately 670-donor mean. Specific HLA alleles were associated with 15,000 to 20,000 TCR beta sequences at a false discovery rate of 0.05 in a later analysis. Because some donors lacked HLA typing at each locus, the association tests relied only on the typed subset.

The sequenced sample was PBMCs. This TCR was recovered from a woman between 50 and 59 years old in good health and CMV-seropositive.

DNA sequence: TGTGCCACCAGCAGAGATCTAGGCCAAGAGACCCAGTACTTC. This encodes CATSRDLGQETQYF. This chain joins TRBV15 to TRBJ2-5; the D gene is unclear. The CDR1 and CDR2 encoded by the germline V gene (reference sequence) are LNHNV and YYDKDF. From the cysteine up to the phenylalanine, the CDR3 has a length of 14 residues. Only the CDR3 DNA is retained, 42 bases long and in frame from the first base. V loses 0 bases, J loses 1 base, and the germline ends lie 6 bases apart.